These 24 T cell receptor beta chains originate from one sample sequenced in a study of T cell changes during pregnancy in multiple sclerosis. The protocol was immunoSEQ multiplex PCR, while the TCRdb copy is restricted to in-frame clones and leaves out a portion. Here the sample spans about 50,000 clones, 94% being singletons. The sequenced sample was CD4+ T cells from peripheral blood mononuclear cells, obtained in the third trimester of pregnancy. Every receptor here comes from a female donor with multiple sclerosis, enrolled in a pregnancy study.

The chain recombines TRBV28 with TRBJ2-6; perhaps TRBD2 as D (6 bases). The ends were cut back, 7 bases at V and 2 bases at J, with 12 bases in the middle. Looked up from germline, CDR1 is MDHEN and CDR2 is SYDVKM. This CDR3 comprises 15 residues. The CDR3 here is CASKARGTGANVLTF. CDR3 DNA: TGTGCCAGCAAAGCGCGGGGTACTGGGGCCAACGTCCTGACTTTC.

The chain couples TRBV18 to TRBJ1-1, with 9 bases matching TRBD1. CDR1 is KGHSH, CDR2 LQKENI, per germline. Trimming removed 5 bases from V and 3 bases from J; junction bases left unmatched: 10. The CDR3 runs 16 residues. CDR3 in DNA: TGTGCCAGCTCAGTTAATCAGGACAGGGGCCACACTGAAGCTTTCTTT. The encoded protein is CASSVNQDRGHTEAFF. Full variable domain (rest looked up from reference TRBV18 and TRBJ1-1): NAGVMQNPRHLVRRRGQEARLRCSPMKGHSHVYWYRQLPEEGLKFMVYLQKENIIDESGMPKERFSAEFPKEGPSILRIQQVVRGDSAAYFCASSVNQDRGHTEAFFGQGTRLTVV.

This clone was recorded only once. The chain is built from TRBV28 and TRBJ2-1, with 8 bases that match TRBD2. V lost 4 bases, J lost 8 bases, and 16 bases stayed unmatched. The CDR3 runs 17 residues. CDR1 and CDR2 (germline): MDHEN, SYDVKM. This CDR3 reads CASSSPRGKAGDDEQFF. The CDR3 nucleotides are TGTGCCAGCAGTTCCCCGCGGGGGAAAGCGGGAGATGATGAGCAGTTCTTC.

This chain connects TRBV25-1 to TRBJ2-2, with 8 bases aligning to TRBD1. J was trimmed by 6 bases and V by 3 bases; bases with no gene match: 6. This CDR3 is 15 amino acids long. CDR1 MGHDK and CDR2 SYGVNS come from the germline V gene. This CDR3 reads CASSDWTGTSGELFF. DNA of the CDR3: TGTGCCAGCAGTGATTGGACAGGGACTTCCGGGGAGCTGTTTTTT.

This clone was found once. The chain uses TRBV14 and TRBJ1-2; 7 bases map to TRBD1. The CDR3 has 13 residues. Trimming took 5 bases from V and 4 from J; bases not matched to a gene: 4. Germline V lookup: CDR1 SGHDN, CDR2 FVKESK. CDR3 protein: CASSFGTAYGYTF. The CDR3 region has the DNA TGTGCCAGCAGCTTCGGGACAGCCTATGGCTACACCTTC. The entire variable domain, with the rest obtained from reference TRBV14 and TRBJ1-2, is as follows: EAGVTQFPSHSVIEKGQTVTLRCDPISGHDNLYWYRRVMGKEIKFLLHFVKESKQDESGMPNNRFLAERTGGTYSTLKVQPAELEDSGVYFCASSFGTAYGYTFGSGTRLTVV.

This chain connects TRBV29-1 to TRBJ2-1; D might be TRBD2 (6 bases). Germline CDR1 reads SQVTM; CDR2 reads ANQGSEA. This CDR3 region has 11 residues. Written as DNA, the CDR3 is TGCGTGGCGGGGTCCTACAATGAGCAGTTCTTC. This sequence encodes CVAGSYNEQFF.

V and J are TRBV5-4 and TRBJ1-2, with D tentatively TRBD1 (5 bases). This CDR3 has 13 amino acids. Germline CDR1 is SGHNT and CDR2 is YYREEE (reference sequence). V was shortened by 6 bases and J by 5 bases, with 14 bases between the two germline ends. CDR3: CASTFGGTYGYTF. For the CDR3, the DNA is TGTGCCAGCACCTTCGGGGGAACATATGGCTACACCTTC.

The chain couples TRBV2 to TRBJ1-5, with D possibly TRBD1 on 5 matching bases. This CDR3 region has 13 residues. CDR1 and CDR2 from the germline V gene are SNHLY and FYNNEI. V was trimmed by 7 bases and J by 7 bases, leaving 14 bases between them. The CDR3 is CASTGTSRQPQHF. DNA of the CDR3: TGTGCCAGCACCGGGACTTCTCGACAGCCCCAGCATTTT. Full variable domain (remainder filled in from reference TRBV2 and TRBJ1-5): EPEVTQTPSHQVTQMGQEVILRCVPISNHLYFYWYRQILGQKVEFLVSFYNNEISEKSEIFDDQFSVERPDGSNFTLKIRSTKLEDSAMYFCASTGTSRQPQHFGDGTRLSIL.

The chain has TRBV27 and TRBJ2-5, with D perhaps TRBD1 (7 bases). The CDR3 contains 16 residues. V lost 4 bases to trimming and J lost 5 bases, with 20 bases between them. Germline-derived CDR1 and CDR2 are MNHEY and SMNVEV (reference sequence). The CDR3 DNA follows: TGTGCCAGCAGTTCTCTTCTGACAGGGAGGTGGGAGACCCAGTACTTC. Translated: CASSSLLTGRWETQYF.

The V and J genes are TRBV6-1 and TRBJ1-5; no clear D gene. V was shortened by 1 base and J by 5 bases, with 9 bases between the two germline ends. The CDR3 extends over 14 amino acids. Germline values: CDR1 MNHNS, CDR2 SASEGT. The CDR3 DNA reads as TGTGCCAGCAGTGAAGTGAGGTTCGATCAGCCCCAGCATTTT. Residues: CASSEVRFDQPQHF.

The rearrangement joins TRBV11-2 to TRBJ2-5; tentatively, D is TRBD2 (5 bases). The length of the CDR3 is 15 residues. Germline assignment: CDR1 SGHAT and CDR2 FQNNGV. V lost 0 bases and J 5 bases, leaving 13 bases between the germline ends. CDR3 bases: TGTGCCAGCAGCTTAGATCTAGGGAGATGGGAGACCCAGTACTTC. It specifies CASSLDLGRWETQYF.

Here the CDR3 reads CASSLGRRQGWTDTQYF. The CDR3 nucleotides read TGTGCCAGCAGTTTGGGTCGGAGACAGGGGTGGACAGATACGCAGTATTTT. The chain recombines TRBV27 with TRBJ2-3, with 8 bases matching TRBD1. This CDR3 comprises 17 residues. Losses at the gene ends were 3 bases for V and 3 bases for J; bases not matched to a gene: 11. CDR1 and CDR2 (germline): MNHEY, SMNVEV (reference sequence).

V is TRBV6-5 and J is TRBJ1-1; tentative D call: TRBD1 (5 bases). Between the trimmed V and J ends, which lost 1 base and 3 bases, there was a span of 12 bases. CDR1 MNHEY and CDR2 SVGAGI come from the germline V gene. This CDR3 contains 15 residues. The CDR3 region has the DNA TGTGCCAGCAGTTACTTCGTGGGGCAGGACACTGAAGCTTTCTTT. Protein product: CASSYFVGQDTEAFF.

The chain joins TRBV7-9 to TRBJ1-6; TRBD1 agrees at 9 bases. Germline CDR1 SEHNR, CDR2 FQNEAQ (reference sequence). V lost 5 bases, J lost 8 bases, and 10 bases stayed unmatched. The CDR3 has 16 amino acids. As DNA, the CDR3 is TGTGCCAGCAGCCCTGAATGGGACAGGGACTATTCACCCCTCCACTTT. Amino acids: CASSPEWDRDYSPLHF. The whole variable domain, filled in from reference TRBV7-9 and TRBJ1-6, reads DTGVSQNPRHKITKRGQNVTFRCDPISEHNRLYWYRQTLGQGPEFLTYFQNEAQLEKSRLLSDRFSAERPKGSFSTLEIQRTEQGDSAMYLCASSPEWDRDYSPLHFGNGTRLTVT.

The J gene is TRBJ2-7, the V gene TRBV19, with a weak D call TRBD2 (5 bases). V was pared by 4 bases and J by 3 bases, with 10 bases between. The CDR3 runs 13 residues. Germline V CDR1 and CDR2: LNHDA, SQIVND (reference sequence). The CDR3 loop is CASSKGLYYEQYF. The CDR3 coding sequence is TGTGCCAGTAGTAAAGGACTTTACTACGAGCAGTACTTC.

The J gene is TRBJ2-4, the V gene TRBV28; 7 bases map to TRBD1. CDR1 and CDR2 (germline): MDHEN, SYDVKM. The J segment lost 8 bases and the V segment lost 4 bases, leaving 11 bases of the junction unmatched. The CDR3 has 15 amino acids. In nucleotides, the CDR3 is TGTGCCAGCAGTTCCTCCGGACAGGCTATCCACATTCAGTACTTC. This encodes CASSSSGQAIHIQYF.

This chain connects TRBV6-1 to TRBJ1-4; tentatively, D is TRBD1 (6 bases). From germline, CDR1 is MNHNS and CDR2 SASEGT. CDR3 size: 15 residues. The germline V and J ends were trimmed by 6 bases and 0 bases, with 11 bases remaining between them. CDR3 loop: CASRTGSTTNEKLFF. The CDR3, as DNA: TGTGCCAGCAGAACAGGGTCGACAACTAATGAAAAACTGTTTTTT.

The chain joins TRBV4-2 to TRBJ2-5; tentative D call: TRBD2 (5 bases). V shed 0 bases and J shed 2 bases, with 13 bases lying between them. Germline assignment: CDR1 LGHNA and CDR2 YNFKEQ. CDR3 length: 16 amino acids. The DNA of the CDR3 is TGTGCCAGCAGCCAAGAGAGCGGAACCGTTCAAGAGACCCAGTACTTC. Residues: CASSQESGTVQETQYF.

This clone was seen once. The chain uses TRBV5-1 and TRBJ2-7; D unclear. Trimming pared 1 base from V and 1 base from J, leaving 21 bases between. CDR3 length: 18 residues. Germline V gives CDR1 SGHRS, CDR2 YFSETQ. CDR3 coding DNA: TGCGCCAGCAGCTTGTCCGGGTCGTTGGTATCTCGTTCCTACGAGCAGTACTTC. This encodes CASSLSGSLVSRSYEQYF.

The sample holds one count of this clone. The gene calls are TRBV19 and TRBJ2-4; 9 bases match TRBD1. V shed 10 bases and J 7 bases; nucleotides not matched to a gene: 2. CDR3 size: 11 residues. Germline V gene data show CDR1 as LNHDA and CDR2 as SQIVND (reference sequence). CDR3 in DNA: TGTGCCATAGGACAGGGGAACATTCAGTACTTC. Its protein is CAIGQGNIQYF.

The V gene is TRBV2, the J gene TRBJ2-7, with 14 bases aligning to TRBD2. The V and J ends lost 6 bases and 3 bases, in that order; junction bases with no gene match: 4. Germline V gene data show CDR1 as SNHLY and CDR2 as FYNNEI. The CDR3 spans 15 residues. The CDR3 DNA reads as TGTGCCAGCAGGGGGGGACTAGCGGGGGTCTACGAGCAGTACTTC. Translated: CASRGGLAGVYEQYF.

This chain joins TRBV6-1 and TRBJ2-7, with D possibly being TRBD2 (6 bases). The germline CDR1 and CDR2 sequences are MNHNS and SASEGT. The CDR3 is 15 amino acids. Trimming removed 3 bases from V and 1 base from J, with 13 bases in between. In DNA, the CDR3 is TGTGCCAGCAGTGAGTGGGGACTTGAATCCTACGAGCAGTACTTC. Protein sequence: CASSEWGLESYEQYF.

This clone has just a few counts. The V and J genes are TRBV2 and TRBJ1-2; D remains ambiguous. Trimming took off 5 bases at V and 4 bases at J, with 5 bases between the two ends. The germline CDR1 and CDR2 sequences are SNHLY and FYNNEI. There are 11 residues in the CDR3. The CDR3 nucleotides read TGTGCCAGCAGTCCCGGCTATGGCTACACCTTC. The encoded protein is CASSPGYGYTF.

The CDR3 loop is CASSFGTFGNEQFF. The CDR3 DNA follows: TGTGCCAGCAGTTTTGGTACTTTCGGCAATGAGCAGTTCTTC. The chain uses TRBV27 and TRBJ2-1, with D uncertain. V was pared by 3 bases and J by 6 bases, with 12 bases between. The CDR3 consists of 14 residues. CDR1 and CDR2 from the germline V gene are MNHEY and SMNVEV (reference sequence).